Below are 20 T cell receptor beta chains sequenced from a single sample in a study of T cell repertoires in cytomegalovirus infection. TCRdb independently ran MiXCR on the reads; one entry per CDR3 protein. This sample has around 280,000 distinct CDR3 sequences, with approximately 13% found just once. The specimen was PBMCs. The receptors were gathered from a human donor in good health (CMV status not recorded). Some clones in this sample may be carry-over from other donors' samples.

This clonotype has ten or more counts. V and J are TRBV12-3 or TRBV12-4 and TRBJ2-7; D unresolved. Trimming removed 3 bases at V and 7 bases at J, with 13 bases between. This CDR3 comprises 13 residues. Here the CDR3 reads CASSFGLSLEQYF. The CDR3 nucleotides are TGTGCCAGCAGTTTTGGGCTTTCCCTTGAGCAGTACTTC.

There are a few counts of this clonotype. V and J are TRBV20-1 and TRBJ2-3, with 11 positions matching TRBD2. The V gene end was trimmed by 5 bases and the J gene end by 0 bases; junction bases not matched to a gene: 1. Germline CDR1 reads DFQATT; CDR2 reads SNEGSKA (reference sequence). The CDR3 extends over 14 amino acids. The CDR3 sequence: CSAPSGGSTDTQYF. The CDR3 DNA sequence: TGCAGTGCTCCTAGCGGGGGGAGCACAGATACGCAGTATTTT.

The chain's CDR3 is CASSLVGQIGVTEAFF. The CDR3 DNA reads TGCGCCAGCAGCTTGGTGGGTCAGATTGGGGTCACTGAAGCTTTCTTT. The rearrangement links TRBV5-1 to TRBJ1-1; unclear D gene. The CDR3 loop spans 16 amino acids. Germline V gene data show CDR1 as SGHRS and CDR2 as YFSETQ. V lost 0 bases and J 4 bases, leaving 16 bases between the germline ends.

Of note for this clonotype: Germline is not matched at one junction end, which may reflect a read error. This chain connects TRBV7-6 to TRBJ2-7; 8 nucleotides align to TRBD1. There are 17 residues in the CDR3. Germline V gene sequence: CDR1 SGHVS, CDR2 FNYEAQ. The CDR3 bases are TGTACCAGCAGCCAATACGCCCTACAGGGGGTTCTTTACGAGCAGTACTTC. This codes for CTSSQYALQGVLYEQYF.

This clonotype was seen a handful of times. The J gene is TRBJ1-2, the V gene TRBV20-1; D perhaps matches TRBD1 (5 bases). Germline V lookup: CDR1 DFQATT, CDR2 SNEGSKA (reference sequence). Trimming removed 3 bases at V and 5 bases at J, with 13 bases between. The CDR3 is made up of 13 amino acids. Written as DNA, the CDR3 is TGCAGTGCTAGCCCGAGGGGCGGGTATGGCTACACCTTC. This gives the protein CSASPRGGYGYTF.

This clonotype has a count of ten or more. The CDR3 loop is CASSPQRLSGNTIYF. The CDR3 bases are TGTGCCAGCAGCCCACAGAGACTCTCTGGAAACACCATATATTTT. The V call is TRBV7-2, the J call TRBJ1-3; no clear D gene. V lost 5 bases and J lost 0, with 11 bases in between. This CDR3 is 15 amino acids long. Germline V CDR1 and CDR2: SGHTA, FQGNSA.

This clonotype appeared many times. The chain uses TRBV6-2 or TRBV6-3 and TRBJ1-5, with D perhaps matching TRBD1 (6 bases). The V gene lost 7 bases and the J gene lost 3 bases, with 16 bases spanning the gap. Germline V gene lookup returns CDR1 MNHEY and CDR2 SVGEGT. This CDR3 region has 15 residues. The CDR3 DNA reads TGTGCCAGCAATCACGCCGGGACAAACAATCAGCCCCAGCATTTT. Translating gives CASNHAGTNNQPQHF.

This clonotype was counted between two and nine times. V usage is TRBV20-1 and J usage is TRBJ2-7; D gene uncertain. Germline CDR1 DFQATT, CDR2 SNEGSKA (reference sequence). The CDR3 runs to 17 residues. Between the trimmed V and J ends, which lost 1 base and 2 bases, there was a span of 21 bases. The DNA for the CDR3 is TGCAGTGCTAGAGCCGCCTACGGGCTGGCCAGAACCTACGAGCAGTACTTC. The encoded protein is CSARAAYGLARTYEQYF.

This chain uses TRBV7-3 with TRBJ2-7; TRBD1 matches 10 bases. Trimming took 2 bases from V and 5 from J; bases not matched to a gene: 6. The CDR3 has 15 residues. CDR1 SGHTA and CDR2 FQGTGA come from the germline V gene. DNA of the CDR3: TGTGCCAGCAGCTTATATGGGACAGGGGTTGACGAGCAGTACTTC. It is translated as CASSLYGTGVDEQYF.

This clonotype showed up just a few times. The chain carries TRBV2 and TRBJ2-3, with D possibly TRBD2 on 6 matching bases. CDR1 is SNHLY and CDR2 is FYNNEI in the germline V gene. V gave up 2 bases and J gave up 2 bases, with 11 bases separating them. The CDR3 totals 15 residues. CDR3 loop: CASSERGLNTDTQYF. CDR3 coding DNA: TGTGCCAGCAGTGAAAGGGGACTTAACACAGATACGCAGTATTTT.

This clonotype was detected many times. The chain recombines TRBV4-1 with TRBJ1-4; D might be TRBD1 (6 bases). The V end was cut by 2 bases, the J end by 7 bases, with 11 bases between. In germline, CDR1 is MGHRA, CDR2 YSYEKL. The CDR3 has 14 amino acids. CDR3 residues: CASSQKQGGEKLFF. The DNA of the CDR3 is TGCGCCAGCAGCCAAAAACAGGGAGGTGAAAAACTGTTTTTT.

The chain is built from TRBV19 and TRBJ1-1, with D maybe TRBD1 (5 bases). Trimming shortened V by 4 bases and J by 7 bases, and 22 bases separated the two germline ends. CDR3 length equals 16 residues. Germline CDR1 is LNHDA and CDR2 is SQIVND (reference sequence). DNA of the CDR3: TGTGCCAGTAGTACCTTTCCGGCAGGGCTGAAGGGTGAAGCTTTCTTT. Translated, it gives CASSTFPAGLKGEAFF. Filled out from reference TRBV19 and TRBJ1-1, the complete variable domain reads DGGITQSPKYLFRKEGQNVTLSCEQNLNHDAMYWYRQDPGQGLRLIYYSQIVNDFQKGDIAEGYSVSREKKESFPLTVTSAQKNPTAFYLCASSTFPAGLKGEAFFGQGTRLTVV.

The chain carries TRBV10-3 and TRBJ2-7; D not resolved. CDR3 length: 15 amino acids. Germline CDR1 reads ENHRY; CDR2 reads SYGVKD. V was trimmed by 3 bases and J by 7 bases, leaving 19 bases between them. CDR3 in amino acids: CAISDEAGLGWEQYF. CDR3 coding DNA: TGTGCCATCAGTGACGAGGCTGGGCTAGGGTGGGAGCAGTACTTC.

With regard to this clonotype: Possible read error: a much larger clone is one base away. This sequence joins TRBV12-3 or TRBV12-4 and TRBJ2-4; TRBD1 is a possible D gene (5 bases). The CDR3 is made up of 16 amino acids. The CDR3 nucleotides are TGTGCCAGCAGTTTTTGGCAGAGTGGGGCCAAAAACATTAAGTACTTC. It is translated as CASSFWQSGAKNIKYF.

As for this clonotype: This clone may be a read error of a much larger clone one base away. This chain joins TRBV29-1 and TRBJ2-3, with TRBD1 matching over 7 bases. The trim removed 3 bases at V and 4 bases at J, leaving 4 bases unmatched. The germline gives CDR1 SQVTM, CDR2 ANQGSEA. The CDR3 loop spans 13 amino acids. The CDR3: CSVDTQGPDTQYF. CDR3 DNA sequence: TGCAGCGTTGATACACAGGGGCCAGATACGCAGTATTTT.

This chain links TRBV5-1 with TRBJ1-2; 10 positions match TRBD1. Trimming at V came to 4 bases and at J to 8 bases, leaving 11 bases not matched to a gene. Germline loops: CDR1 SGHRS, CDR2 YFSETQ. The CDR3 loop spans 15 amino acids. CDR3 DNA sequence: TGCGCCAGCAGCCCCAGCTTGGGACAGGGGCGGGGCTACACCTTC. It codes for CASSPSLGQGRGYTF.

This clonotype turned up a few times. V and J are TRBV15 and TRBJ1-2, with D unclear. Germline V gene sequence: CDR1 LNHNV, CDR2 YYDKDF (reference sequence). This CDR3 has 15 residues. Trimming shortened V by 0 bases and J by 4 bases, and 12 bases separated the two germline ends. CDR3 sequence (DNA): TGTGCCACCAGCAGAGATGTCAGGACCACCTATGGCTACACCTTC. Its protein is CATSRDVRTTYGYTF.

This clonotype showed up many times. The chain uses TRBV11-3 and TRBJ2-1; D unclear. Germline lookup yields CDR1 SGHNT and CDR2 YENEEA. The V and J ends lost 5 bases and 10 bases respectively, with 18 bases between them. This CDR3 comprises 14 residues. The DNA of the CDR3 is TGTGCCAGCAGCCCCGGGTCCTCGTTTAGGGAGCAGTTCTTC. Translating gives CASSPGSSFREQFF.

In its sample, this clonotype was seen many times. The CDR3 loop reads CASSQSETGTDNQPQHF. The DNA for the CDR3 is TGCGCCAGCAGCCAATCAGAGACAGGAACTGACAATCAGCCCCAGCATTTT. This rearrangement joins TRBV4-1 to TRBJ1-5; D is perhaps TRBD1 (6 bases). CDR3 length: 17 residues. Trimming left V 2 bases short and J 3 bases short, with 17 bases between. Germline assignment: CDR1 MGHRA and CDR2 YSYEKL.

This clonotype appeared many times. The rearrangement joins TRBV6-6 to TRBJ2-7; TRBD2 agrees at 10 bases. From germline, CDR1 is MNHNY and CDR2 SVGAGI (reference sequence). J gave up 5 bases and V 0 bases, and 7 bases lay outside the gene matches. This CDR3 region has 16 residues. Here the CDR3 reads CASSYSWLAGVDEQYF. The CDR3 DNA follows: TGTGCCAGCAGTTACTCTTGGCTAGCGGGAGTCGACGAGCAGTACTTC.